This T cell receptor beta chain was recovered during a study of a mutant IDH1 vaccine in newly diagnosed glioma. About the research overall: At weeks 1, 3, 5, 7, 11, 15, 19 and 23, patients received a vaccination, eight in all. The earlier regimen, radiotherapy, temozolomide, or both, was most often both. Treated individuals were around 60% male and approximately 38% female, averaging 40.4 years of age. Study findings and constraints: Changes in the top peripheral T cell clonotypes seemingly had no bearing on pseudoprogression.

V lost 6 bases and J lost 11; bases outside the gene matches: 15. The germline CDR1 and CDR2 sequences are MDHEN and SYDVKM. The CDR3 spans 15 residues. About this clone: The antigen remains unidentified.

Some clones are missing from TCRdb's copy, which holds only in-frame ones; the method was immunoSEQ multiplex PCR. The sample lists about 62,000 clones; 75% to 90% were seen once. Time point indicated: week 11, during vaccination. The content of each vaccine dose was 300 ug of mutant IDH1 20-mer peptide, and topical imiquimod accompanied it. This sequence originates from a man aged 40-50 years with glioma. V is TRBV28 and J is TRBJ2-1; 8 positions agree with TRBD2. Sequenced material: PBMCs, taken from a glioma patient whose treatment included an IDH1 peptide vaccine. Here the CDR3 reads CASSPAGGLAFQQFF. In DNA form, the CDR3 reads TGTGCCAGCAGCCCAGCGGGTGGACTAGCATTCCAGCAGTTCTTC.